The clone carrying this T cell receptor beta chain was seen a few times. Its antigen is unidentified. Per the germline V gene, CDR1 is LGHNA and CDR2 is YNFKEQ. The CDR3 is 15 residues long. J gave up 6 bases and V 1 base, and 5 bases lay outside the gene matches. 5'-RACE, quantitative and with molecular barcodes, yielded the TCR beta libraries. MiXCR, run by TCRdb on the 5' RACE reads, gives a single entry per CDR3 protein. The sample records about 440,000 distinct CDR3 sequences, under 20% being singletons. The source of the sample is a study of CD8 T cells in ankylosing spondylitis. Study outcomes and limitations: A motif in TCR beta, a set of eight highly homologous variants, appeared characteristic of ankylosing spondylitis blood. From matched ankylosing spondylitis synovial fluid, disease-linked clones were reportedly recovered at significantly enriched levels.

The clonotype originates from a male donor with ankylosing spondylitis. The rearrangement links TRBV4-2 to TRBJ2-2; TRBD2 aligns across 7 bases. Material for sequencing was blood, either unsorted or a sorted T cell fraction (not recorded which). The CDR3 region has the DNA TGTGCCAGCAGCCAAGTTGGGGGGGGGGCCGGGGAGCTGTTTTTT. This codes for CASSQVGGGAGELFF.